These 18 T cell receptor beta chains originate from one sample sequenced in a study of shared clonotypes between healthy human individuals. Data came from immunoSEQ multiplex PCR; TCRdb stores just in-frame clones and leaves some out. Of 1.4 million or so clones in the sample, approximately 98.5% were seen once. Sequencing used naive CD4+ T cells sorted from blood. Specified subset: CD45RA+ positively selected. The receptor source for this set is a man aged 30-40 years in good health.

The rearrangement links TRBV29-1 to TRBJ1-5, with D perhaps TRBD1 (5 bases). Germline CDR1 reads SQVTM; CDR2 reads ANQGSEA. The CDR3 length is 13 residues. Trimming shortened V by 4 bases and J by 7 bases, and 14 bases separated the two germline ends. The DNA of the CDR3 is TGCAGCGTTGCCCAGGGCCTGCAACAGCCCCAGCATTTT. This gives the protein CSVAQGLQQPQHF.

Only one count was recorded for this clone. The chain has TRBV9 and TRBJ2-7, with TRBD2 as a possible D gene (6 bases). The V end lost 2 bases, the J end lost 3 bases, and 15 bases lay between the germline ends. This CDR3 has 15 residues. Per germline, CDR1 SGDLS and CDR2 YYNGEE. CDR3 in amino acids: CASSVDLAPDYEQYF. The CDR3 region has the DNA TGTGCCAGCAGCGTCGATCTAGCGCCCGACTACGAGCAGTACTTC.

Comment on this clone: The sample contains more than one DNA sequence encoding this CDR3. This chain joins TRBV15 and TRBJ2-1, with D perhaps TRBD1 (5 bases). Germline V gene data show CDR1 as LNHNV and CDR2 as YYDKDF (reference sequence). The CDR3 is 12 residues long. V was shortened by 3 bases and J by 7 bases, with 7 bases between the two germline ends. The CDR3 DNA sequence: TGTGCCACCAGCAGGGACATGAATGAGCAGTTCTTC. Translated, it gives CATSRDMNEQFF.

This chain links TRBV9 with TRBJ2-3, with D hard to call. Deletions cut 2 bases from V and 2 bases from J, with 12 bases between. Germline loops: CDR1 SGDLS, CDR2 YYNGEE. CDR3 size: 15 residues. This CDR3 is CASSVESVPTDTQYF. The DNA of the CDR3 is TGTGCCAGCAGCGTTGAGTCCGTACCCACAGATACGCAGTATTTT.

The chain couples TRBV9 to TRBJ1-2; TRBD1 matches 7 bases. Germline V lookup: CDR1 SGDLS, CDR2 YYNGEE. The CDR3 spans 13 residues. V lost 2 bases to trimming and J lost 4 bases; unmatched junction nucleotides: 2. CDR3 in amino acids: CASSVGQTYGYTF. The CDR3 DNA sequence: TGTGCCAGCAGCGTGGGACAGACCTATGGCTACACCTTC.

The genes are TRBV29-1 and TRBJ2-1; 9 bases align to TRBD1. The CDR3 is made up of 16 amino acids. J lost 3 bases, V lost 0 bases, and 6 bases had no gene match. CDR1 is SQVTM, CDR2 ANQGSEA, per germline. CDR3 loop: CSVEDQGQGVYNEQFF. DNA for the CDR3: TGCAGCGTTGAAGATCAGGGACAGGGCGTCTACAATGAGCAGTTCTTC.

This chain connects TRBV7-9 to TRBJ2-4, with 9 bases that match TRBD2. The trim removed 4 bases at V and 9 bases at J, leaving 10 bases unmatched. The CDR3 totals 15 residues. The V gene's germline CDR1 is SEHNR and CDR2 FQNEAQ (reference sequence). The DNA for the CDR3 is TGTGCCAGCAGCTCCTGGACTAGCGCCCTTGGCATTCAGTACTTC. Its protein is CASSSWTSALGIQYF. The full variable domain, its missing parts supplied by reference TRBV7-9 and TRBJ2-4, is DTGVSQNPRHKITKRGQNVTFRCDPISEHNRLYWYRQTLGQGPEFLTYFQNEAQLEKSRLLSDRFSAERPKGSFSTLEIQRTEQGDSAMYLCASSSWTSALGIQYFGAGTRLSVL.

This rearrangement joins TRBV5-1 to TRBJ2-1; D is undetermined. Trimming cost V 4 bases and J 3 bases, with 8 bases left between them. CDR1 and CDR2 (germline): SGHRS, YFSETQ. The CDR3 is 13 residues long. This CDR3 is CASSVGNYNEQFF. Here the CDR3 DNA reads TGCGCCAGCAGCGTGGGTAACTACAATGAGCAGTTCTTC.

This rearrangement joins TRBV18 to TRBJ2-5, with TRBD2 matching over 7 bases. This CDR3 is built from 15 residues. From germline, CDR1 is KGHSH and CDR2 LQKENI. The V and J ends lost 6 bases and 5 bases, in that order; junction bases with no gene match: 12. The CDR3 region is CASSRRQREGETQYF. CDR3 sequence (DNA): TGTGCCAGCTCCCGTCGTCAGAGGGAGGGCGAGACCCAGTACTTC.

The J gene is TRBJ2-1, the V gene TRBV29-1, with D possibly being TRBD1 (7 bases). Looked up from germline, CDR1 is SQVTM and CDR2 is ANQGSEA. V was pared by 5 bases and J by 0 bases, with 11 bases between. CDR3 length equals 14 residues. The CDR3 sequence is CSVFQGGSYNEQFF. CDR3 DNA sequence: TGCAGCGTTTTCCAGGGGGGCTCCTACAATGAGCAGTTCTTC.

A single count supports this clone. The chain employs TRBV5-1 and TRBJ2-7; D gene unclear. V was shortened by 4 bases and J by 3 bases, with 14 bases between the two germline ends. CDR3 size: 14 residues. From germline, CDR1 is SGHRS and CDR2 YFSETQ. CDR3 region: CASSREATSYEQYF. The CDR3 coding sequence is TGCGCCAGCAGCCGAGAGGCCACGAGCTACGAGCAGTACTTC.

This rearrangement joins TRBV6-1 to TRBJ2-1; D is possibly TRBD1 (6 bases). V was pared by 7 bases and J by 9 bases, with 13 bases between. Germline lookup yields CDR1 MNHNS and CDR2 SASEGT. CDR3 length equals 12 residues. The CDR3 nucleotides are TGTGCCAGCACAATAGGGGGTCGTGAGCAGTTCTTC. Encoded protein: CASTIGGREQFF.

The rearrangement uses TRBV7-9 and TRBJ2-7; D is unresolved. The germline V gene encodes CDR1 SEHNR and CDR2 FQNEAQ (reference sequence). Trimming removed 3 bases at V and 1 base at J, with 10 bases between. The CDR3 length is 14 residues. CDR3 in amino acids: CASSFETLSYEQYF. The CDR3 coding sequence is TGTGCCAGCAGCTTTGAGACTTTATCCTACGAGCAGTACTTC.

This chain uses TRBV7-9 with TRBJ2-1; 8 bases are a match to TRBD2. V shed 5 bases, J shed 0 bases, and the junction held 12 bases outside the gene matches. Germline-derived CDR1 and CDR2 are SEHNR and FQNEAQ (reference sequence). The CDR3 spans 18 residues. The CDR3 bases are TGTGCCAGCAGCCGGGTCGGGAGGGCCACAAGCTCCTACAATGAGCAGTTCTTC. This sequence encodes CASSRVGRATSSYNEQFF. Variable domain in full (rest from reference TRBV7-9 and TRBJ2-1): DTGVSQNPRHKITKRGQNVTFRCDPISEHNRLYWYRQTLGQGPEFLTYFQNEAQLEKSRLLSDRFSAERPKGSFSTLEIQRTEQGDSAMYLCASSRVGRATSSYNEQFFGPGTRLTVL.

The chain recombines TRBV7-9 with TRBJ2-7, with D uncertain. The CDR3 runs 15 residues. The V gene lost 5 bases and the J gene lost 0 bases, with 14 bases spanning the gap. Per germline, CDR1 SEHNR and CDR2 FQNEAQ (reference sequence). The CDR3 protein is CASSEVSWVSYEQYF. CDR3 in DNA: TGTGCCAGCAGCGAGGTTTCGTGGGTCTCCTACGAGCAGTACTTC.

This chain uses TRBV14 with TRBJ2-7; TRBD2 agrees at 13 bases. V dropped 6 bases and J dropped 5; count of bases not matched to a gene: 10. The CDR3 is 16 residues long. Germline V CDR1 and CDR2: SGHDN, FVKESK. The CDR3 here is CASRRSGLAGSHEQYF. The CDR3 DNA sequence: TGTGCCAGCAGAAGATCGGGACTAGCGGGATCCCACGAGCAGTACTTC.

The rearrangement joins TRBV27 to TRBJ2-7, with D perhaps TRBD2 (6 bases). The CDR3 totals 13 residues. The germline V gene encodes CDR1 MNHEY and CDR2 SMNVEV (reference sequence). V lost 2 bases, J lost 7 bases, and 12 bases lay in between. The CDR3 sequence: CASSLNGEAEQYF. In nucleotides, the CDR3 is TGTGCCAGCAGTTTAAACGGGGAGGCAGAGCAGTACTTC.

This rearrangement joins TRBV5-1 to TRBJ1-2; 8 bases agree with TRBD1. Germline-derived CDR1 and CDR2 are SGHRS and YFSETQ. With 4 bases clipped from V and 6 bases from J, the junction kept 8 bases outside the gene matches. This CDR3 contains 14 residues. This chain's CDR3 is CASSKETGGNGYTF. The CDR3 bases are TGCGCCAGCAGCAAGGAAACAGGGGGGAATGGCTACACCTTC.